This T cell receptor beta chain stems from a study of patients and donors after allogeneic stem cell transplantation. The CDR3 runs 17 residues. CDR1 is SGHRS and CDR2 is YFSETQ in the germline V gene. Deletions cut 7 bases from V and 2 bases from J, with 22 bases between. TCRdb reanalysed the RT-PCR reads using MiXCR and keeps one entry per CDR3 protein. The sample has 920,000 or so distinct CDR3 sequences; 15% to 20% are singletons. This clonotype was counted only a few times. The source is a human donor who was either an allogeneic HSCT recipient or a stem cell or donor lymphocyte infusion donor (not recorded which). It is not recorded whose cells these are; they may come from a transplant donor. This chain uses TRBV5-1 with TRBJ2-1; D gene uncertain. The source material was blood, either unsorted or a sorted T cell fraction (not recorded which). The CDR3 coding sequence is TGCGCCAGCCGTCTGGTTCTGAGACAAACTACCTACAATGAGCAGTTCTTC. Amino acids: CASRLVLRQTTYNEQFF.